These 14 T cell receptor beta chains were sequenced from one sample in a study of T cells after yellow fever vaccination. Each CDR3 protein gets one entry after TCRdb re-called the 5' RACE reads with MiXCR. The sample has approximately 600,000 distinct CDR3 sequences; 12% are singletons. The source was PBMCs, collected on the day of the yellow fever booster vaccination. The receptor set was obtained from a man under 40 who received the YFV17D yellow fever vaccine.

This clonotype has only one observation. The chain joins TRBV6-4 to TRBJ1-2, with unresolved D. Trimming cost V 0 bases and J 10 bases, with 12 bases left between them. Germline CDR1 and CDR2: MRHNA and SNTAGT. This CDR3 contains 13 residues. The CDR3 reads CASSDSGGFIYTF. The DNA of the CDR3 is TGTGCCAGCAGTGACTCTGGTGGCTTTATCTACACCTTC.

The chain combines TRBV27 with TRBJ2-1, with a tentative D call TRBD2 (6 bases). The germline CDR1 and CDR2 sequences are MNHEY and SMNVEV (reference sequence). Deletions cut 4 bases from V and 5 bases from J, with 15 bases between. This CDR3 comprises 15 residues. The CDR3 DNA reads as TGTGCCAGCAGTTCACTTGCGGGGAGACACAATGAGCAGTTCTTC. Protein sequence: CASSSLAGRHNEQFF.

The J gene is TRBJ1-2, the V gene TRBV6-1, with no clear D. In germline, CDR1 is MNHNS, CDR2 SASEGT. The ends were cut back, 0 bases at V and 6 bases at J, with 11 bases in the middle. The CDR3 has 14 residues. The CDR3 DNA sequence: TGTGCCAGCAGTGAAGCCGGCCGGGGAGATGGCTACACCTTC. Translating gives CASSEAGRGDGYTF.

The genes are TRBV27 and TRBJ2-1; TRBD1 matches 7 bases. Per germline, CDR1 MNHEY and CDR2 SMNVEV (reference sequence). CDR3 size: 12 residues. V gave up 4 bases and J gave up 15 bases; unmatched junction bases: 9. In nucleotides, the CDR3 is TGTGCCAGCAGTTCCATACAGGGGAGTCCGTTCTTC. Translated: CASSSIQGSPFF.

Only a few counts were recorded for this clonotype. The V call is TRBV25-1, the J call TRBJ1-1; D call uncertain. Deletions cut 6 bases from V and 0 bases from J, with 11 bases between. CDR1 and CDR2 from the germline V gene are MGHDK and SYGVNS. The CDR3 totals 14 residues. The CDR3 spells CASSPGVLNTEAFF. DNA for the CDR3: TGTGCCAGCAGCCCAGGAGTCCTGAACACTGAAGCTTTCTTT.

This clonotype was seen repeatedly, ten times or more. The V gene is TRBV7-9, the J gene TRBJ1-1, with D hard to call. CDR3 size: 13 residues. The V gene's germline CDR1 is SEHNR and CDR2 FQNEAQ (reference sequence). V was shortened by 1 base and J by 4 bases, with 7 bases between the two germline ends. The CDR3 loop is CASSLVQSTEAFF. DNA for the CDR3: TGTGCCAGCAGCTTAGTGCAATCCACTGAAGCTTTCTTT.

This clonotype has at least ten counts. The chain joins TRBV7-2 to TRBJ2-1; D is possibly TRBD2 (6 bases). From germline, CDR1 is SGHTA and CDR2 FQGNSA. V lost 2 bases and J lost 3, with 14 bases in between. The CDR3 consists of 16 residues. Written as DNA, the CDR3 is TGTGCCAGCAGCTTAAGTGGAGGGTCCTTCTACAATGAGCAGTTCTTC. Translating gives CASSLSGGSFYNEQFF.

This clonotype was observed a handful of times. This chain joins TRBV5-1 and TRBJ2-7; 8 nucleotides agree with TRBD2. Germline CDR1 and CDR2: SGHRS and YFSETQ. CDR3 length: 15 residues. V was pared by 4 bases and J by 2 bases, with 8 bases of the junction left unmatched. This CDR3 is CASSQIAGHPYEQYF. In DNA, the CDR3 is TGCGCCAGCAGCCAAATAGCGGGACATCCCTACGAGCAGTACTTC.

As for this clonotype: A much larger clone differs from this one at a single base, so this may be a read error. The V call is TRBV12-3 or TRBV12-4, the J call TRBJ2-5; tentative D call: TRBD2 (5 bases). V lost 3 bases and J 4 bases, leaving 9 bases between the germline ends. CDR3 size: 13 residues. CDR3 protein: CASSFEEAETQYF. The CDR3 DNA follows: TGTGCCAGCAGTTTTGAGGAGGCAGAGACCCAGTACTTC.

The CDR3 sequence: CSASGTPRIDTQYF. The DNA of the CDR3 is TGCAGTGCGTCCGGGACCCCAAGGATTGATACGCAGTATTTT. This sequence joins TRBV20-1 and TRBJ2-3; D may match TRBD1 or TRBD2 (5 bases each). The V and J ends lost 6 bases and 6 bases respectively, with 19 bases between them. The CDR3 is made up of 14 amino acids. CDR1 DFQATT and CDR2 SNEGSKA come from the germline V gene (reference sequence).

This clonotype appeared a few times. The chain uses TRBV20-1 and TRBJ2-1; the D gene is possibly TRBD1 (6 bases). Germline V gene sequence: CDR1 DFQATT, CDR2 SNEGSKA (reference sequence). V was pared by 6 bases and J by 7 bases, with 28 bases between. CDR3 length equals 17 residues. CDR3 loop: CSANPITGTPKENEQFF. The CDR3 DNA reads as TGCAGTGCCAACCCGATCACCGGGACACCCAAGGAGAATGAGCAGTTCTTC.

This clonotype was counted a few times. The chain combines TRBV5-1 with TRBJ2-7, with TRBD1 matching over 9 bases. After removal of 4 bases from V and 0 bases from J, the junction contained 5 bases not matched to a gene. The CDR3 is 15 residues long. The germline V gene encodes CDR1 SGHRS and CDR2 YFSETQ. The CDR3 nucleotides read TGCGCCAGCAGCGTGGACAGGGGATTCTCCTACGAGCAGTACTTC. Translating gives CASSVDRGFSYEQYF.

The chain is built from TRBV6-2 or TRBV6-3 and TRBJ2-7; TRBD2 aligns across 14 bases. Germline loops: CDR1 MNHEY, CDR2 SVGEGT. V shed 7 bases, J shed 4 bases, and the junction held 3 bases outside the gene matches. The CDR3 runs 14 residues. CDR3 bases: TGTGCCAGCACGGGGACTAGCGGGAGTTACGAGCAGTACTTC. Amino acids: CASTGTSGSYEQYF.

The chain links TRBV18 to TRBJ2-7, with 8 bases matching TRBD1. Germline values: CDR1 KGHSH, CDR2 LQKENI. V gave up 9 bases and J gave up 0 bases; unmatched junction bases: 10. The CDR3 spans 15 residues. CDR3 in DNA: TGTGCCAGATCCCCACAACAGGGGGGCTCCTACGAGCAGTACTTC. Its protein is CARSPQQGGSYEQYF.